This note documents a single T cell receptor beta chain sequence. The data were obtained in a study of blood T cell repertoires in COVID-19. Only in-frame clones appear in the TCRdb table, and some are missing; sequencing was by immunoSEQ multiplex PCR. The sample holds roughly 410,000 clones, over 75% seen once. The CDR3 is 15 amino acids. With V trimmed by 0 bases and J by 3 bases, 2 bases remained unmatched. CDR1 and CDR2 from the germline V gene are LGHDT and YNNKEL (reference sequence). The chain couples TRBV3-1 (or the pseudogene TRBV3-2) to TRBJ2-7, with TRBD2 matching 10 bases. The receptor was isolated from a woman aged 60-75 years with COVID-19, enrolled during active disease. Material for sequencing was peripheral blood. The CDR3, as DNA: TGTGCCAGCAGCCAAGATCTAGCGGGGGACTACGAGCAGTACTTC. Translated, it gives CASSQDLAGDYEQYF.